This record looks at one TCR beta chain sequence and its context. Its antigen is still unknown. This specimen comes from a study of response to subunit inactivated influenza vaccine. Study-wide results and limits: Authors suggested each seasonal influenza vaccination recruits few new T cells.

The CDR3 totals 12 residues. The germline V and J ends were trimmed by 11 bases and 5 bases, with 13 bases remaining between them. Germline-derived CDR1 and CDR2 are ENHRY and SYGVKD. Each CDR3 protein gets one entry after TCRdb re-called the RT-PCR reads with MiXCR. The repertoire holds hundreds of thousands of distinct CDR3 sequences, with 18% as singletons. The sequence derives from a man aged 50 to 60 who received an inactivated influenza vaccine. Sequenced material: PBMCs from blood, taken more than 4 days after vaccination. The chain is built from TRBV10-3 and TRBJ2-1; D is ambiguous. The CDR3 loop is CAVASYDNEQFF. In DNA, the CDR3 is TGTGCCGTCGCCTCCTATGACAATGAGCAGTTCTTC.